This T cell receptor beta chain derives from a study of T cell repertoires in cytomegalovirus infection. Study-level background: The public TCR beta signatures pointed to both CMV infection and matching HLA type.

With respect to this clonotype: The target antigen is unknown.

Trimming removed 3 bases at V and 8 bases at J, with 22 bases between. Germline V gives CDR1 SGHDN, CDR2 FVKESK. CDR3 length equals 16 residues. TCRdb fed the reads into MiXCR, producing one record per CDR3 protein. The data show roughly 570,000 distinct CDR3 sequences, over 35% seen once. Specimen: cultured PBMCs, collected from culture after CMV antigen stimulation. This clonotype was sampled from a human donor in good health (CMV status not recorded). Some clones in this sample may be carry-over from other donors' samples. The chain couples TRBV14 to TRBJ1-2, with D possibly matching TRBD1 (6 bases). CDR3 loop: CASSHEDPGAGTGYTF. For the CDR3, the DNA is TGTGCCAGCAGCCATGAAGATCCTGGAGCAGGGACAGGCTACACCTTC.